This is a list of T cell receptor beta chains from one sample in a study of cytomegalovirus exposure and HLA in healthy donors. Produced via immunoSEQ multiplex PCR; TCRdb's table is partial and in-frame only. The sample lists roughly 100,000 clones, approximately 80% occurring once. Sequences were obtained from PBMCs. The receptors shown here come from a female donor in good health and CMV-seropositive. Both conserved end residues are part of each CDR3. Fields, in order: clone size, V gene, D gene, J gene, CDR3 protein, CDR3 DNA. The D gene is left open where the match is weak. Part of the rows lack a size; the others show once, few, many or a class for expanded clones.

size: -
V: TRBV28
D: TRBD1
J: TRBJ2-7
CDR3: CASSFRDRSYEQYF
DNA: TGTGCCAGCAGTTTCCGGGACAGATCCTACGAGCAGTACTTC

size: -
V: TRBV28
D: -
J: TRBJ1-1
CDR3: CASSLEGKMNTEAFF
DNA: TGTGCCAGCAGTTTGGAGGGGAAGATGAACACTGAAGCTTTCTTT

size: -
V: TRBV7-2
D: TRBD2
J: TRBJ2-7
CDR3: CAATRGGREGQKEQYF
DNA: TGTGCCGCCACTCGCGGGGGGCGGGAGGGCCAGAAGGAGCAGTACTTC

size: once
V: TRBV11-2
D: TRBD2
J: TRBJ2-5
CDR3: CASSLLGLAETQETQYF
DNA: TGTGCCAGCAGCCTCCTTGGACTAGCGGAGACCCAAGAGACCCAGTACTTC

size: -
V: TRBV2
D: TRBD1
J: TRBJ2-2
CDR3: CASRDREGGELFF
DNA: TGTGCCAGCAGAGACAGGGAAGGCGGGGAGCTGTTTTTT

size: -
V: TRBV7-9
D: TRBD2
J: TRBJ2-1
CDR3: CASSLGGGLAGGKNEQFF
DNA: TGTGCCAGCAGCTTAGGCGGGGGACTAGCGGGAGGAAAGAATGAGCAGTTCTTC

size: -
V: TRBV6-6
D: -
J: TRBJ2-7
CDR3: CASSYSAGSYEQYF
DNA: TGTGCCAGCAGTTACTCCGCTGGGAGTTACGAGCAGTACTTC

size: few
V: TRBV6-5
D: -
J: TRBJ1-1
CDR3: CASSSLTGGNTEAFF
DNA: TGTGCCAGCAGTTCTTTGACAGGAGGGAACACTGAAGCTTTCTTT

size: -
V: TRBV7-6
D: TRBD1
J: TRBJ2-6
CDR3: CASSLVPGQGAGANVLTF
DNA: TGTGCCAGCAGCTTAGTCCCGGGACAGGGGGCCGGGGCCAACGTCCTGACTTTC

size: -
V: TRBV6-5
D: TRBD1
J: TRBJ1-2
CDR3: CASSYSAGGFYGYTF
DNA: TGTGCCAGCAGTTACTCGGCAGGGGGCTTCTATGGCTACACCTTC

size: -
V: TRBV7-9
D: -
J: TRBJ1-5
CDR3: CASSLGTGNQPQHF
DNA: TGTGCCAGCAGCTTAGGAACAGGGAATCAGCCCCAGCATTTT

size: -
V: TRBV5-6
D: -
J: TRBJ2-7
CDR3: CASSLVSGWPYEQYF
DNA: TGTGCCAGCAGCTTGGTGTCAGGGTGGCCCTACGAGCAGTACTTC

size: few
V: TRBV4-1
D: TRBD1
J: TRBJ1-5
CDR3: CASSPTGSQPQHF
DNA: TGCGCCAGCAGCCCGACAGGGTCGCAGCCCCAGCATTTT

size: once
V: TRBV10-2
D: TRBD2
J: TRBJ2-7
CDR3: CASSAAGLAQEQYF
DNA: TGCGCCAGCAGTGCCGCGGGACTAGCGCAAGAGCAGTACTTC